Described below is a single T cell receptor (beta chain) sequence and its context. The data were taken from a study of blood T cell repertoires in COVID-19. Germline CDR1 is LNHDA and CDR2 is SQIVND (reference sequence). J lost 0 bases, V lost 3 bases, and 14 bases had no gene match. The CDR3 has 20 residues. Libraries were prepared by immunoSEQ multiplex PCR; TCRdb keeps only in-frame clonotypes and omits some of them. The repertoire consists of 70,000 to 90,000 clones, with approximately 87% occurring once and the leading ten covering around 10%. The clonotype comes from a human donor in a cohort sampled during active COVID-19. The chain has TRBV19 and TRBJ2-1, with 10 bases lining up with TRBD2. Specimen: peripheral blood. The CDR3 nucleotides read TGTGCCAGTAGTATCGCAGGACTAGCGGCCACAGGGGGCTCCTACAATGAGCAGTTCTTC. It encodes CASSIAGLAATGGSYNEQFF.